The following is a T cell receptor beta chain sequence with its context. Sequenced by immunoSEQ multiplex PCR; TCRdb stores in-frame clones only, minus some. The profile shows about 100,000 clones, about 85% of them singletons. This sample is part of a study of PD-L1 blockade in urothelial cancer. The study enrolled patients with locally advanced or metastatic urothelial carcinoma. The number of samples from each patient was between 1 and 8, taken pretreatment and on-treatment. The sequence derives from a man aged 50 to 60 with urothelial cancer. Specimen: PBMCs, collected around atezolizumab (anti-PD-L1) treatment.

CDR3 sequence: CASSPTGTSGTYEQYF. CDR3 in DNA: TGTGCCAGCAGTCCTACCGGGACTAGCGGGACCTACGAGCAGTACTTC. The rearrangement uses TRBV28 and TRBJ2-7; 13 bases are a match to TRBD2. The ends lost 5 bases at V and 2 bases at J; junction bases unmatched: 6. This CDR3 comprises 16 residues. CDR1 is MDHEN, CDR2 SYDVKM, per germline.